The 23 T cell receptor beta chains reported below all come from one sample, sequenced in a study of somatic mutations in cytotoxic T cells in rheumatoid arthritis. Sequencing was performed with immunoSEQ multiplex PCR; in TCRdb, only in-frame clones are kept and a portion is missing. The repertoire consists of 6,500 to 9,000 clones, with 65% to 75% occurring once and the leading ten covering under 40%. Source material: CD8+ T cells sorted from blood. Receptors were obtained from an adult with rheumatoid arthritis.

The chain recombines TRBV11-2 with TRBJ2-3, with D perhaps assigned TRBD1 or TRBD2 (5 bases each). V lost 6 bases, J lost 0 bases, and 13 bases lay in between. Germline-derived CDR1 and CDR2 are SGHAT and FQNNGV. This CDR3 region has 15 residues. For the CDR3, the DNA is TGTGCCAGCAGAGGGGACGGTCCTAGCACAGATACGCAGTATTTT. This encodes CASRGDGPSTDTQYF.

This chain links TRBV29-1 with TRBJ2-1, with unresolved D. CDR3 size: 12 residues. Trimming removed 3 bases from V and 12 bases from J, with 15 bases in between. CDR1 and CDR2 from the germline V gene are SQVTM and ANQGSEA. The CDR3 bases are TGCAGCGTTGAGATTGGTGAGCCGGGGCAGTTCTTC. Protein product: CSVEIGEPGQFF.

This chain uses TRBV2 with TRBJ1-1, with 8 positions matching TRBD1. This CDR3 is built from 13 residues. The V segment lost 3 bases and the J segment 8 bases; nucleotides outside the gene matches: 5. Germline CDR1 reads SNHLY; CDR2 reads FYNNEI. The CDR3 nucleotides are TGTGCCAGCAGTGATTTCAGGGGGCGCGAAGCTTTCTTT. As protein: CASSDFRGREAFF.

The chain employs TRBV7-3 and TRBJ1-1, with D maybe TRBD1 (6 bases). The CDR3 covers 15 residues. Trimming pared 4 bases from V and 2 bases from J, leaving 14 bases between. Germline V gene sequence: CDR1 SGHTA, CDR2 FQGTGA. CDR3 coding DNA: TGTGCCAGCAGCTACAAAGGGGGGGGTAACACTGAAGCTTTCTTT. The encoded protein is CASSYKGGGNTEAFF.

The genes are TRBV28 and TRBJ2-3; TRBD2 aligns across 11 bases. V was clipped by 5 bases and J by 6 bases; unmatched bases: 10. Germline V lookup: CDR1 MDHEN, CDR2 SYDVKM. The CDR3 is made up of 16 amino acids. The CDR3 sequence: CASSALAGGAGDTQYF. The CDR3, as DNA: TGTGCCAGCAGTGCATTAGCGGGGGGGGCAGGCGATACGCAGTATTTT.

The rearrangement joins TRBV4-1 to TRBJ2-3; D call uncertain. CDR1 MGHRA and CDR2 YSYEKL come from the germline V gene. The germline V and J ends were trimmed by 4 bases and 2 bases, with 13 bases remaining between them. CDR3 size: 15 residues. The CDR3 region has the DNA TGCGCCAGCAGCCCTGCCTCGGGTTTCACAGATACGCAGTATTTT. This translates into CASSPASGFTDTQYF.

V usage is TRBV30 and J usage is TRBJ2-1, with 11 bases aligning to TRBD2. Trimming removed 4 bases from V and 0 bases from J; junction bases left unmatched: 8. The CDR3 extends over 17 amino acids. The germline gives CDR1 GTSNPN, CDR2 SVGIG (reference sequence). CDR3 in DNA: TGTGCCTGGACCCGACTAGCGGGACTACCCTCCTACAATGAGCAGTTCTTC. It codes for CAWTRLAGLPSYNEQFF.

In DNA form, the CDR3 reads TGCAGCGTTGAAGCCTTGTACAATGAGCAGTTCTTC. It yields the protein CSVEALYNEQFF. The chain recombines TRBV29-1 with TRBJ2-1, with D unresolved. The germline gives CDR1 SQVTM, CDR2 ANQGSEA. The CDR3 length is 12 residues. Deletions cut 1 base from V and 4 bases from J, with 5 bases between.

This clone was counted once. The V and J genes are TRBV28 and TRBJ2-7; perhaps TRBD2 as D (6 bases). This CDR3 has 15 amino acids. Germline assignment: CDR1 MDHEN and CDR2 SYDVKM. V shed 5 bases and J shed 0 bases, with 14 bases lying between them. CDR3 protein: CASSAGPPSSYEQYF. The CDR3 coding sequence is TGTGCCAGCAGTGCGGGACCGCCGAGCTCCTACGAGCAGTACTTC.

This rearrangement joins TRBV30 to TRBJ1-4; D gene uncertain. Between the trimmed V and J ends, which lost 4 bases and 5 bases, there was a span of 17 bases. The CDR3 length is 15 residues. Germline CDR1 reads GTSNPN; CDR2 reads SVGIG (reference sequence). This chain's CDR3 is CAWTLQTGKNEKLFF. The DNA for the CDR3 is TGTGCCTGGACTCTCCAGACGGGGAAAAATGAAAAACTGTTTTTT.

CDR3 nucleotides: TGTGCCAGCAGTTACGTGGCGGTTAGCAATCAGCCCCAGCATTTT. Translation: CASSYVAVSNQPQHF. This chain connects TRBV6-6 to TRBJ1-5; D gene ambiguous. Germline V gene sequence: CDR1 MNHNY, CDR2 SVGAGI (reference sequence). This CDR3 is built from 15 residues. V was pared by 2 bases and J by 0 bases, with 8 bases between.

V usage is TRBV27 and J usage is TRBJ2-7, with 9 positions matching TRBD1. V lost 3 bases to trimming and J lost 0 bases; unmatched junction nucleotides: 0. This CDR3 region has 14 residues. Germline V CDR1 and CDR2: MNHEY, SMNVEV (reference sequence). The CDR3: CASSLTGGSYEQYF. CDR3 DNA sequence: TGTGCCAGCAGTTTGACAGGGGGCTCCTACGAGCAGTACTTC.

The V and J genes are TRBV28 and TRBJ1-5, with D uncertain. This CDR3 is 12 amino acids long. V gave up 7 bases and J gave up 8 bases, with 12 bases separating them. The germline V gene encodes CDR1 MDHEN and CDR2 SYDVKM. The CDR3 DNA is TGTGCCAGCAACCCGGACTGGGAGCCCCAGCATTTT. Its translation is CASNPDWEPQHF.

The chain carries TRBV27 and TRBJ1-1, with unresolved D. V gave up 0 bases and J gave up 7 bases, with 9 bases separating them. The CDR3 runs 13 residues. Germline CDR1 reads MNHEY; CDR2 reads SMNVEV (reference sequence). CDR3 in amino acids: CASSLSVGREAFF. The CDR3 bases are TGTGCCAGCAGTTTATCCGTGGGCCGTGAAGCTTTCTTT.

The chain links TRBV6-5 to TRBJ2-6; no clear D gene. The germline V gene has CDR1 MNHEY and CDR2 SVGAGI. With 0 bases removed from V and 3 bases from J, the gap between germline ends came to 9 bases. There are 16 residues in the CDR3. CDR3 nucleotide sequence: TGTGCCAGCAGTTACTCGACGGCTTTTGGGGCCAACGTCCTGACTTTC. Amino acids: CASSYSTAFGANVLTF.

This clone was picked up a small number of times. V usage is TRBV7-9 and J usage is TRBJ1-5; D gene uncertain. This CDR3 spans 11 amino acids. From germline, CDR1 is SEHNR and CDR2 FQNEAQ (reference sequence). V was trimmed by 4 bases and J by 12 bases, leaving 10 bases between them. The CDR3 DNA sequence: TGTGCCAGCAGCTCAGGACTTTACCAGCATTTT. Amino acid sequence: CASSSGLYQHF.

This clone was observed a few times. The J gene is TRBJ2-7, the V gene TRBV27; a weak D match, TRBD2 (6 bases). The germline V gene encodes CDR1 MNHEY and CDR2 SMNVEV (reference sequence). The CDR3 has 14 amino acids. V was cut by 2 bases and J by 6 bases, with 14 bases left in between. The CDR3 nucleotides read TGTGCCAGCAGTTTAACGGGAGAAGCCCGCGAGCAGTACTTC. Residues: CASSLTGEAREQYF.

The chain links TRBV5-8 to TRBJ2-2, with D perhaps matching TRBD1 (5 bases). The CDR3 covers 15 residues. The germline V gene has CDR1 SGHTS and CDR2 YDEGEE. Trimming pared 0 bases from V and 2 bases from J, leaving 8 bases between. For the CDR3, the DNA is TGTGCCAGCAGCTTGGGACAGACCAACACCGGGGAGCTGTTTTTT. This encodes CASSLGQTNTGELFF.

The CDR3 DNA sequence: TGTGCCAGCAGTTTAGAGAGTAGCACAGATACGCAGTATTTT. As protein: CASSLESSTDTQYF. The chain carries TRBV28 and TRBJ2-3; D uncertain. Germline loops: CDR1 MDHEN, CDR2 SYDVKM. This CDR3 is 14 amino acids long. V was cut by 2 bases and J by 0 bases, with 6 bases left in between.

This chain connects TRBV2 to TRBJ2-5, with D perhaps assigned TRBD1 or TRBD2 (5 bases each). Per the germline V gene, CDR1 is SNHLY and CDR2 is FYNNEI. The CDR3 is 14 amino acids. Between the trimmed V and J ends, which lost 6 bases and 0 bases, there was a span of 11 bases. The CDR3 nucleotides read TGTGCCAGCAGGGGGGACGGATACCAAGAGACCCAGTACTTC. This translates into CASRGDGYQETQYF.

This clone was counted between two and nine times. The chain recombines TRBV2 with TRBJ2-3; 9 bases map to TRBD2. The CDR3 spans 16 residues. Germline V gives CDR1 SNHLY, CDR2 FYNNEI. Trimming removed 4 bases from V and 4 bases from J; junction bases left unmatched: 9. Here the CDR3 reads CASSGELAGVADTQYF. CDR3 coding DNA: TGTGCCAGCAGTGGGGAGTTAGCGGGAGTAGCAGATACGCAGTATTTT.

This chain uses TRBV9 with TRBJ1-1, with D uncertain. V was shortened by 4 bases and J by 4 bases, with 14 bases between the two germline ends. CDR1 and CDR2 (germline): SGDLS, YYNGEE. The CDR3 spans 14 residues. Written as DNA, the CDR3 is TGTGCCAGCAGCAGACGAGGAGTCCCCACTGAAGCTTTCTTT. It translates to CASSRRGVPTEAFF. The complete variable domain, with remaining parts taken from reference TRBV9 and TRBJ1-1, reads DSGVTQTPKHLITATGQRVTLRCSPRSGDLSVYWYQQSLDQGLQFLIQYYNGEERAKGNILERFSAQQFPDLHSELNLSSLELGDSALYFCASSRRGVPTEAFFGQGTRLTVV.

The chain uses TRBV5-6 and TRBJ2-7; 14 bases are shared with TRBD2. The length of the CDR3 is 17 residues. CDR1 and CDR2 (germline): SGHDT, YYEEEE. The V and J ends lost 4 bases and 4 bases, in that order; junction bases with no gene match: 10. The CDR3 loop is CASSPQGTSGGSYEQYF. In nucleotides, the CDR3 is TGTGCCAGCAGCCCCCAAGGGACTAGCGGGGGATCATACGAGCAGTACTTC.